The following is a TCR beta chain sequence with its context. Template material for amplifying TCR beta CDR3 regions consisted of RNA transcripts. An initial round of RT-PCR targeting the TCR CDR3 relied on the HTBI primer set. TCRdb passed the multiplex PCR reads through MiXCR, listing each CDR3 protein once. The sample holds 96,000 or so distinct CDR3 sequences; 51% are singletons and the top ten take 25% to 30%. Trimming at V came to 5 bases and at J to 7 bases, leaving 4 bases not matched to a gene. Germline assignment: CDR1 SNHLY and CDR2 FYNNEI. This CDR3 spans 14 amino acids. These data originate in a study of T cells in Graves' hyperthyroidism and ophthalmopathy.

Sequences were obtained from blood. The source of this sequence is a middle-aged woman with Graves' hyperthyroidism. The genes are TRBV2 and TRBJ1-5; 11 nucleotides align to TRBD1. The CDR3 nucleotides read TGTGCCAGCAGTACGGGACAGGGGGGACAGCCCCAGCATTTT. Amino acid sequence: CASSTGQGGQPQHF.